A selection of T cell receptor beta chains follows, all from one sample in a study of T-cell memory formation after mild COVID-19. TCRdb passed the 5' RACE reads through MiXCR, listing each CDR3 protein once. This table has over 150,000 distinct CDR3 sequences, approximately 17% appearing once. Sequenced material: PBMCs or a T cell subset sorted from them (not recorded which). These TCRs come from a man in his late teens or twenties who had mild COVID-19 (a few samples of this study predate the infection). Cell type and time point are not known. The conserved cysteine and the conserved F or W are not part of the CDR3 here. The D gene is left open where the match is weak.

.,TRBV11-2,TRBJ2-7,ASTTQGPQH
.,TRBV12-3/TRBV12-4,TRBJ1-5,ASSLDRNSNQPQH
.,TRBV5-1,TRBJ2-5,ASSAGPVGAETQY
TRBD1,TRBV29-1,TRBJ1-1,SVHRGRYTEAF
.,TRBV20-1,TRBJ2-1,SARWTVYNEQF
TRBD1,TRBV5-6,TRBJ2-1,ASSFQGANEQF
.,TRBV20-1,TRBJ1-3,SAPSGGRTIY
.,TRBV7-2,TRBJ2-4,ASSLDGGPMH
TRBD1,TRBV5-1,TRBJ2-6,ASSQFQGAGANVLT
.,TRBV25-1,TRBJ1-6,ASSRDGPLSSPLH
.,TRBV15,TRBJ2-5,ATRRGGETQY
.,TRBV20-1,TRBJ2-5,SARDMRGYGETQY
.,TRBV12-5,TRBJ2-1,ASGVPDAGLPYNEQF
TRBD1,TRBV12-3/TRBV12-4,TRBJ1-2,ASSRDRGNGYT
.,TRBV4-3,TRBJ1-6,ASSQSHGNSPLH
TRBD1,TRBV27,TRBJ1-2,ASRFRTGHGYT
.,TRBV6-5,TRBJ1-1,ASSYSPSRRNTEAF
.,TRBV7-9,TRBJ1-2,ASSFRGAFNYGYT
TRBD1,TRBV12-3/TRBV12-4,TRBJ2-3,ASSRDRGGDTQY
.,TRBV5-1,TRBJ2-7,ASRSGLSYEQY
TRBD1,TRBV20-1,TRBJ1-6,SARADRDSPLH
TRBD1,TRBV29-1,TRBJ2-3,SARTGGSADTQY
.,TRBV27,TRBJ2-6,ASKGESSGANVLT
TRBD2,TRBV7-2,TRBJ2-2,ASSGGGNTGELF
.,TRBV2,TRBJ2-6,ASRSRDPYSGANVLT
TRBD2,TRBV6-1,TRBJ2-7,ASRESRGGALSYEQY
.,TRBV6-2/TRBV6-3,TRBJ1-5,ASRSRDSIQPQH
TRBD1,TRBV7-9,TRBJ1-2,ASSRGQEDYGYT
TRBD1,TRBV6-5,TRBJ1-1,ASSYYGTGANTEAF
TRBD2,TRBV7-8,TRBJ2-3,ASSLRLAGADTQY
.,TRBV20-1,TRBJ2-1,TTGSSYNEQF
.,TRBV7-2,TRBJ2-3,ASSLVRTPGAQY
.,TRBV7-2,TRBJ2-3,ASSSVRTDTQY
.,TRBV3-2,TRBJ1-1,ASSQGTGRGSTEAF
.,TRBV5-1,TRBJ1-2,ASSGKSRYGYT
.,TRBV5-1,TRBJ2-7,ASSFQPPGQEQY
.,TRBV27,TRBJ1-2,AGGPLYGYT
.,TRBV21-1,TRBJ2-1,ASSTPTSGSYNEQF
.,TRBV5-1,TRBJ2-2,ASSLVPGGSTGELF
TRBD1,TRBV6-5,TRBJ2-1,ASRTTGRNEQF